This TCR beta chain was identified during a study of CD8 T cells in Susac syndrome. The overall study: Active disease was present in roughly six of the sequenced Susac syndrome patients, whereas roughly 8 of them were in remission.

This clonotype was counted only a few times. After extraction with the RNeasy kit, roughly 0.45 to 1 ug of the RNA was reverse transcribed using random hexamers. TCRdb re-analysed the immunoSEQ multiplex PCR reads in MiXCR, keeping a single row per CDR3 protein. The data show roughly 200,000 distinct CDR3 sequences, roughly 91% seen once. The CDR3 runs 14 residues. The germline V gene has CDR1 MNHNS and CDR2 SASEGT. The V end lost 1 base, the J end lost 0 bases, and 7 bases lay between the germline ends. The sequencing sample was made of CD4+ T cells from PBMCs. This sequence originates from a human donor with Susac syndrome. This sequence joins TRBV6-1 and TRBJ2-7; D gene uncertain. CDR3 in DNA: TGTGCCAGCAGTGAAGGCCTGTTCTCCTACGAGCAGTACTTC. It is translated as CASSEGLFSYEQYF.